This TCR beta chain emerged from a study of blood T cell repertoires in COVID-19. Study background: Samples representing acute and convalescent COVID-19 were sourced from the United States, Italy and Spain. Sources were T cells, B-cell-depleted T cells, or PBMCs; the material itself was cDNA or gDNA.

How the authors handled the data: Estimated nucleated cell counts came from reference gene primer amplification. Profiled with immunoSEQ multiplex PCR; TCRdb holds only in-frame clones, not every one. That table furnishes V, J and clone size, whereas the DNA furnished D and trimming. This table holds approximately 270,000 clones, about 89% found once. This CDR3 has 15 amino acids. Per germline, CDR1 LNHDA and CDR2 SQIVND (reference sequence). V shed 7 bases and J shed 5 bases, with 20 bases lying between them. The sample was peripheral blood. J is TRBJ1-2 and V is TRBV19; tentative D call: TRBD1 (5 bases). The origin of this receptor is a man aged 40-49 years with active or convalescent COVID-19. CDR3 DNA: TGTGCCAGTATGCCTCGGGACTCCCGGAGGTATGGCTACACCTTC. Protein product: CASMPRDSRRYGYTF.